This TCR beta chain stems from a study of cytomegalovirus exposure and HLA in healthy donors. Across the whole study: An earlier analysis found around 100 million unique TCR beta sequences from approximately 200 million T cells.

The PCR made use of 60 Vbeta and 13 Jbeta primers. In the original workflow: In a later analysis, of 80 million or so unique beta chains, roughly 11 million appeared in at least two donors. The data were produced by immunoSEQ multiplex PCR, yet TCRdb's version contains in-frame clones alone and is incomplete. Clone size and V and J calls were adopted from that table, with D and trimming inferred from the DNA. This sample's table reports more than 45,000 clones. V gave up 4 bases and J gave up 2 bases; unmatched junction bases: 12. Germline CDR1 reads SGHDN; CDR2 reads FVKESK. The CDR3 contains 17 residues. General study results and limits: For most subjects, TCR beta sequences were reported to predict HLA-A and HLA-B alleles with accuracy. A later analysis linked fewer than 20,000 TCR beta sequences to HLA alleles at 0.05 false discovery rate.

On this clone itself: The target antigen is unknown.

Material for sequencing was PBMCs. The TCR originated in a woman in her twenties or thirties in good health and CMV-seropositive. The genes are TRBV14 and TRBJ2-7, with TRBD1 matching 9 bases. CDR3 amino acids: CASSRMKGTGLTYEQYF. CDR3 bases: TGTGCCAGCAGCCGTATGAAAGGGACAGGGTTAACCTACGAGCAGTACTTC.